Listed below are T cell receptor delta chains from one sample, sequenced in a study of Vδ1+ human thymocytes. TCRdb redid the clone calls on the multiplex PCR reads with CATT. Here the sample spans 45,000 to 60,000 delta-chain clones, about 15% being singletons. The sample taken for sequencing was Vdelta1+ gamma-delta thymocytes from the thymus. The receptors were gathered from a girl under three years old who had congenital heart surgery. Each CDR3 is given with its conserved first and last residue. Fields, in order: V gene, clone size, J gene, D gene, CDR3 DNA, CDR3 protein. D genes are given only for firm matches. Clone sizes are given selectively: once, few, many, or a class where the clone is expanded.

TRDV1,few,TRDJ1,TRDD3,TGTGCTCTTGGGACCCTCTACGTTCTTGGGGGATACGCGTATCCCTTGGGCGATAAACTCATCTTT,CALGTLYVLGGYAYPLGDKLIF
TRDV1,few,TRDJ1,.,TGTGCTCTTGGGGATAGCCCCGGTCCCGACCAACTCATCTTT,CALGDSPGPDQLIF
TRDV1,few,TRDJ1,TRDD3,TGTGCTCTTGGGACAATTACTACGGGGATACGCGGGGGCGATAAACTCATCTTT,CALGTITTGIRGGDKLIF
TRDV1,.,TRDJ1,TRDD3,TGTGCTCTTGGGGAACTAGAACGGGTGGGGGATACACCGTACACCGATAAACTCATCTTT,CALGELERVGDTPYTDKLIF
TRDV1,few,TRDJ1,TRDD3,TGTGCTCTTGGGGAAATTCGTCCCCTACTGGGGGATACGCCGATTCCGTACACCGATAAACTCATCTTT,CALGEIRPLLGDTPIPYTDKLIF
TRDV1,.,TRDJ1,TRDD3,TGTGCTCTTGGGACCAATTTCCTGCCTCGTGGTGGGGGATACCCAAACACCGATAAACTCATCTTT,CALGTNFLPRGGGYPNTDKLIF
TRDV1,.,TRDJ1,TRDD3,TGTGCTCTTGGGGAACCAGCACCTTTCCCAACGGGTCACTGGGGGATACGGAGGAGGGGATACACCGATAAACTCATCTTT,CALGEPAPFPTGHWGIRRRGYTDKLIF
TRDV1,.,TRDJ1,TRDD3,TGTGCTCTTGGGGATGTACTGGGGGATACCTCTATCTACAACACCGATAAACTCATCTTT,CALGDVLGDTSIYNTDKLIF
TRDV2,few,TRDJ1,TRDD3,TGTGCCTGTGACGCCACCACGGTGTACTGGGGGGCTACGTACACCGATAAACTCATCTTT,CACDATTVYWGATYTDKLIF
TRDV1,few,TRDJ1,TRDD2,TGTGCTCTTGGGGGTGCCTTCCTACGAGGATACACCGATAAACTCATCTTT,CALGGAFLRGYTDKLIF
TRDV1,.,TRDJ1,TRDD2,TGTGCTCTTGGGGGACTTCCTACGGGGCCCCCCACCGATAAACTCATCTTT,CALGGLPTGPPTDKLIF
TRDV1,few,TRDJ1,TRDD3,TGTGCTCTTGGGGAACTCTCCCTGCCTGACTGGGGGATACGGGCGTACACCGATAAACTCATCTTT,CALGELSLPDWGIRAYTDKLIF
TRAV29/DV5,few,TRDJ1,TRDD3,TGTGCAGCAAGCGCAAATCCTGGGGGATCCTCGCACACCGATAAACTCATCTTT,CAASANPGGSSHTDKLIF
TRDV1,.,TRDJ1,TRDD3,TGTGCTCTTGGGGAACTTAAGGTAGGGGGATTGTCGACCGATAAACTCATCTTT,CALGELKVGGLSTDKLIF
TRDV1,few,TRDJ1,TRDD2,TGTGCTCTTGGGGTGAAGGCCCTTACCTTCCTCCTACACCCGTCGCTACCCCTTCACACCGATAAACTCATCTTC,CALGVKALTFLLHPSLPLHTDKLIF
TRDV1,few,TRDJ1,TRDD3,TGTGCCCTTGGGGAACTATCGCCGGGGGATACGCGTCCCAAGTACACCGATAAACTCATCTTT,CALGELSPGDTRPKYTDKLIF
TRDV2,few,TRDJ1,TRDD2,TGTGCCTGTGAAACCCTTCCTACCGTAGGTGGGGGACACTACACCGATAAACTCATCTTT,CACETLPTVGGGHYTDKLIF
TRDV1,.,TRDJ1,.,TGTGCTCTTGGGAACCTTCCTACGGGGGCGTACCGGGGGATACGCCTGGCGGTGGGAACCGATAAACTCATCTTT,CALGNLPTGAYRGIRLAVGTDKLIF